Below are 16 T cell receptor beta chains sequenced from a single sample in a study of blood T cell repertoires in COVID-19 (dated by TCRdb to the early 2020s). Library preparation used the immunoSEQ multiplex PCR assay. In its TCRdb copy, this immuneACCESS table keeps in-frame sequences only and misses some clones. Where compared with another copy, unresolved V genes explain less than half of these, and the others have no known cause. Recorded for this sample are over 95,000 clones; approximately 81% of them occurred a single time. The top ten clones comprise about 1.6% of the sample. Sequencing was carried out using peripheral blood. The receptors shown here come from a man in his fifties with acute or convalescent COVID-19.

The chain joins TRBV4-1 to TRBJ2-7; TRBD2 matches at 14 bases. This CDR3 region has 15 residues. CDR1 is MGHRA, CDR2 YSYEKL, per germline. V shed 3 bases and J 2 bases; nucleotides not matched to a gene: 0. The CDR3 spells CASSQTSGGAYEQYF. CDR3 in DNA: TGCGCCAGCAGCCAGACTAGCGGGGGGGCCTACGAGCAGTACTTC.

This chain links TRBV11-2 with TRBJ1-1, with 8 nucleotides matching TRBD1. The V gene's germline CDR1 is SGHAT and CDR2 FQNNGV. This CDR3 has 15 residues. Trimming removed 5 bases from V and 3 bases from J; junction bases left unmatched: 8. CDR3 residues: CASSPGSGGYTEAFF. CDR3 nucleotide sequence: TGTGCCAGCAGCCCTGGGTCAGGGGGCTACACTGAAGCTTTCTTT.

The chain uses TRBV19 and TRBJ2-7, with 8 positions matching TRBD1. V gave up 3 bases and J gave up 6 bases; unmatched junction bases: 7. Germline V gives CDR1 LNHDA, CDR2 SQIVND (reference sequence). The CDR3 is made up of 14 amino acids. The CDR3 spells CASSIGQGAGEQYF. The CDR3 DNA sequence: TGTGCCAGTAGTATCGGTCAGGGGGCCGGCGAGCAGTACTTC.

This chain uses TRBV29-1 with TRBJ2-4; TRBD1 matches 10 bases. V lost 4 bases and J lost 1; bases outside the gene matches: 10. The germline V gene encodes CDR1 SQVTM and CDR2 ANQGSEA. This CDR3 contains 17 residues. The CDR3 loop reads CSVAGTGAAQAKNIQYF. CDR3 in DNA: TGCAGCGTTGCCGGGACAGGGGCCGCTCAGGCCAAAAACATTCAGTACTTC. Looking up the rest from reference TRBV29-1 and TRBJ2-4 gives the full variable domain: SAVISQKPSRDICQRGTSLTIQCQVDSQVTMMFWYRQQPGQSLTLIATANQGSEATYESGFVIDKFPISRPNLTFSTLTVSNMSPEDSSIYLCSVAGTGAAQAKNIQYFGAGTRLSVL.

The chain uses TRBV4-1 and TRBJ1-3; D gene unclear. The germline V gene has CDR1 MGHRA and CDR2 YSYEKL. This CDR3 is 15 amino acids long. Trimming removed 0 bases at V and 3 bases at J, with 9 bases between. CDR3 loop: CASSQERSIGNTIYF. The CDR3 DNA sequence: TGCGCCAGCAGCCAAGAACGGAGCATTGGAAACACCATATATTTT.

This clone was observed once. Different DNA sequences within this sample yield the same CDR3. The CDR3 protein is CASSAGQGSYGYTF. In nucleotides, the CDR3 is TGCGCCAGCAGCGCCGGACAGGGGAGCTATGGCTACACCTTC. The rearrangement links TRBV5-1 to TRBJ1-2; TRBD1 matches 9 bases. With 4 bases clipped from V and 4 bases from J, the junction kept 5 bases outside the gene matches. CDR3 length: 14 residues. Germline V gene lookup returns CDR1 SGHRS and CDR2 YFSETQ.

The chain uses TRBV11-2 and TRBJ1-1; D is uncertain. There are 15 residues in the CDR3. The V and J ends lost 6 bases and 4 bases respectively, with 18 bases between them. Germline V gene data show CDR1 as SGHAT and CDR2 as FQNNGV. The CDR3 coding sequence is TGTGCCAGCAGACAACTACCTACTGGGAGCACTGAAGCTTTCTTT. It translates to CASRQLPTGSTEAFF.

The chain links TRBV30 to TRBJ2-7; a weak D match, TRBD1 (5 bases). Per germline, CDR1 GTSNPN and CDR2 SVGIG (reference sequence). CDR3 length: 12 residues. Deletions cut 3 bases from V and 3 bases from J, with 9 bases between. The CDR3 here is CAWSAGHYEQYF. CDR3 DNA sequence: TGTGCCTGGAGCGCAGGGCACTACGAGCAGTACTTC.

This clone has at least ten counts. Other DNA sequences in this sample translate to the same CDR3. This sequence joins TRBV2 and TRBJ1-2, with TRBD1 matching 8 bases. The CDR3 has 13 residues. CDR1 is SNHLY and CDR2 is FYNNEI in the germline V gene. Trimming removed 6 bases from V and 8 bases from J; junction bases left unmatched: 8. CDR3 in amino acids: CASSLQGESGYTF. DNA of the CDR3: TGTGCCAGCAGCTTACAGGGGGAGTCGGGCTACACCTTC.

V usage is TRBV11-2 and J usage is TRBJ1-1; 9 positions agree with TRBD1. The CDR3 is 15 residues long. The germline gives CDR1 SGHAT, CDR2 FQNNGV. V lost 5 bases to trimming and J lost 6 bases; unmatched junction nucleotides: 10. The CDR3 spells CASSAPRDRVPEAFF. CDR3 bases: TGTGCCAGCAGCGCCCCCCGGGACAGGGTACCTGAAGCTTTCTTT.

This clone has a handful of counts. The gene calls are TRBV5-6 and TRBJ1-5; 9 bases agree with TRBD1. Germline V CDR1 and CDR2: SGHDT, YYEEEE. V shed 4 bases, J shed 6 bases, and the junction held 8 bases outside the gene matches. The CDR3 totals 15 residues. The chain's CDR3 is CASSRIDRGGQPQHF. In DNA form, the CDR3 reads TGTGCCAGCAGCCGGATAGACAGGGGGGGTCAGCCCCAGCATTTT.

This chain uses TRBV3-1 (or the pseudogene TRBV3-2) with TRBJ1-5, with 7 bases that match TRBD1. Trimming took 4 bases from V and 7 from J; bases not matched to a gene: 4. Germline-derived CDR1 and CDR2 are LGHDT and YNNKEL (reference sequence). CDR3 length: 13 amino acids. This CDR3 reads CASSLLGGQPQHF. Here the CDR3 DNA reads TGTGCCAGCAGCCTCTTAGGGGGCCAGCCCCAGCATTTT.

The CDR3 here is CASSPSGGVGTDTQYF. CDR3 bases: TGTGCCAGCAGCCCCAGCGGGGGGGTTGGCACAGATACGCAGTATTTT. This sequence joins TRBV7-3 and TRBJ2-3, with 10 bases that match TRBD2. V trimming: 5 bases; J trimming: 1 base; junction bases outside the gene matches: 6. Germline V CDR1 and CDR2: SGHTA, FQGTGA. The CDR3 spans 16 residues.

This rearrangement joins TRBV19 to TRBJ1-5, with a weak D call TRBD1 (6 bases). This CDR3 has 15 residues. Germline V gene lookup returns CDR1 LNHDA and CDR2 SQIVND (reference sequence). Trimming took 6 bases from V and 4 from J, leaving 16 bases between them. The CDR3, as DNA: TGTGCCAGTAGCCTCATCAAAGGGGGAAATCAGCCCCAGCATTTT. Residues: CASSLIKGGNQPQHF. Full variable domain (outside the CDR3, taken from reference TRBV19 and TRBJ1-5): DGGITQSPKYLFRKEGQNVTLSCEQNLNHDAMYWYRQDPGQGLRLIYYSQIVNDFQKGDIAEGYSVSREKKESFPLTVTSAQKNPTAFYLCASSLIKGGNQPQHFGDGTRLSIL.

On this clone itself: An end of the junction does not agree with germline; a read error may underlie this. The chain employs TRBV5-1 and TRBJ2-7; D perhaps matches TRBD2 (6 bases). Germline-derived CDR1 and CDR2 are SGHRS and YFSETQ. There are 15 residues in the CDR3. The CDR3 is CASRLDSWGDSEQYF. The CDR3 nucleotides read TGCGCCAGCAGGTTGGATTCCTGGGGGGATTCCGAGCAGTACTTC.

CDR3 sequence reads: CASSSQGGAIDTIYF. CDR3 bases: TGTGCCAGCAGTTCTCAAGGGGGCGCGATAGACACCATATATTTT. The V gene is TRBV6-1, the J gene TRBJ1-3; 7 bases fit TRBD1. This CDR3 comprises 15 residues. Looked up from germline, CDR1 is MNHNS and CDR2 is SASEGT. J was trimmed by 8 bases and V by 5 bases; bases with no gene match: 12.